This is a list of T cell receptor beta chains from one sample in a study of blood T cell repertoires in COVID-19. Data came from immunoSEQ multiplex PCR; TCRdb stores just in-frame clones and leaves some out. The sample carries 150,000 or so clones, 86% recorded once. Sequencing was done on a sample of PBMCs or T cells enriched from blood (not recorded which). These receptors all stem from a man aged 45 to 65 who had recovered from COVID-19. CDR3s include the opening cysteine and the closing phenylalanine or tryptophan. A D gene is named only where the DNA matches it firmly. Clone size is shown for a subset of rows, as once, few, many or a class of expanded clone.

V gene: TRBV5-1; J gene: TRBJ1-4; clone size: .; D gene: .; CDR3 DNA: TGCGCCAGCAGCTTGGATTGGGGAGGCGCTGCAACTAATGAAAAACTGTTTTTT; CDR3 protein: CASSLDWGGAATNEKLFF
V gene: TRBV3-1/TRBV3-2; J gene: TRBJ2-1; clone size: .; D gene: TRBD2; CDR3 DNA: TGTGCCAGCAGGCGGGGGGGCAATGAGCAGTTCTTC; CDR3 protein: CASRRGGNEQFF
V gene: TRBV5-5; J gene: TRBJ2-6; clone size: .; D gene: .; CDR3 DNA: TGTGCCAGCAGCTTTTATGTGGGGGCCAACGTCCTGACTTTC; CDR3 protein: CASSFYVGANVLTF
V gene: TRBV7-9; J gene: TRBJ1-6; clone size: .; D gene: .; CDR3 DNA: TGTGCCAGCAGCTTGGGGACACTGGAGAGGTCACCCCTCCACTTT; CDR3 protein: CASSLGTLERSPLHF
V gene: TRBV4-3; J gene: TRBJ2-7; clone size: .; D gene: TRBD1; CDR3 DNA: TGCGCCAGCAGCCAAGCACAGGGGGTCTACGAGCAGTACTTC; CDR3 protein: CASSQAQGVYEQYF
V gene: TRBV7-2; J gene: TRBJ1-2; clone size: .; D gene: .; CDR3 DNA: TGTGCCAGCAGTCTTTTACGGGAGGGGCCGAGCTACACCTTC; CDR3 protein: CASSLLREGPSYTF
V gene: TRBV19; J gene: TRBJ2-5; clone size: .; D gene: .; CDR3 DNA: TGTGCCAGTAGTAAACAGGGAAAGACCCAGTACTTC; CDR3 protein: CASSKQGKTQYF
V gene: TRBV19; J gene: TRBJ2-1; clone size: few; D gene: TRBD2; CDR3 DNA: TGTGCCAGTAGTATGGGTATAGCGGGAAGGCGCAATGAGCAGTTCTTC; CDR3 protein: CASSMGIAGRRNEQFF
V gene: TRBV27; J gene: TRBJ1-1; clone size: .; D gene: .; CDR3 DNA: TGTGCCAGCAGAGTATGGGGGGTGGGCGAGAACACTGAAGCTTTCTTT; CDR3 protein: CASRVWGVGENTEAFF
V gene: TRBV27; J gene: TRBJ2-1; clone size: .; D gene: TRBD2; CDR3 DNA: TGTGCCAGCGGGACTAGGTCCTACAATGAGCAGTTCTTC; CDR3 protein: CASGTRSYNEQFF
V gene: TRBV28; J gene: TRBJ1-2; clone size: .; D gene: .; CDR3 DNA: TGTGCCAGCAGTATTCTTCGACTCCCGCCAGACACCTTC; CDR3 protein: CASSILRLPPDTF
V gene: TRBV18; J gene: TRBJ2-5; clone size: .; D gene: .; CDR3 DNA: TGTGCCAGCTCACCACCAGCAGAGACCCAGTACTTC; CDR3 protein: CASSPPAETQYF
V gene: TRBV19; J gene: TRBJ2-1; clone size: .; D gene: TRBD2; CDR3 DNA: TGTGCCAGTAGTATAAGGGTAGCGGGGACTTCCTACAATGAGCAGTTCTTC; CDR3 protein: CASSIRVAGTSYNEQFF
V gene: TRBV3-1/TRBV3-2; J gene: TRBJ2-6; clone size: .; D gene: .; CDR3 DNA: TGTGCCAGCAGCACGCGGGGGCAGGGGGCCAACGTCCTGACTTTC; CDR3 protein: CASSTRGQGANVLTF
V gene: TRBV4-3; J gene: TRBJ2-7; clone size: .; D gene: TRBD1; CDR3 DNA: TGCGCCAGCAGCCAACATGCCGGGACAGGCTCCTACGAGCAGTACTTC; CDR3 protein: CASSQHAGTGSYEQYF
V gene: TRBV15; J gene: TRBJ1-1; clone size: .; D gene: TRBD1; CDR3 DNA: TGTGCCACCAGCTACCAGGGGGCCGGGAACACTGAAGCTTTCTTT; CDR3 protein: CATSYQGAGNTEAFF
V gene: TRBV24-1; J gene: TRBJ2-3; clone size: .; D gene: TRBD1; CDR3 DNA: TGTGCCACCAGTGACCCAAGACAGGGGGCAAGAGATACGCAGTATTTT; CDR3 protein: CATSDPRQGARDTQYF
V gene: TRBV11-3; J gene: TRBJ2-1; clone size: .; D gene: .; CDR3 DNA: TGTGCCAGCAGCTTAGGTAGGACTAACAATGAGCAGTTCTTC; CDR3 protein: CASSLGRTNNEQFF
V gene: TRBV2; J gene: TRBJ1-5; clone size: .; D gene: .; CDR3 DNA: TGTGCCAGCAGAGCCAGGGTTCGGGGCAATCAGCCCCAGCATTTT; CDR3 protein: CASRARVRGNQPQHF
V gene: TRBV5-6; J gene: TRBJ1-2; clone size: .; D gene: .; CDR3 DNA: TGTGCCAGCAGCCGGGGACACCTTGACTATGGCTACACCTTC; CDR3 protein: CASSRGHLDYGYTF
V gene: TRBV6-6; J gene: TRBJ1-1; clone size: .; D gene: TRBD1; CDR3 DNA: TGTGCCACAGGACAGGGCCTGAACACTGAAGCTTTCTTT; CDR3 protein: CATGQGLNTEAFF
V gene: TRBV28; J gene: TRBJ2-5; clone size: .; D gene: .; CDR3 DNA: TGTGCCAGCAGTTTAGGCCAGAGGGAGACCCAGTACTTC; CDR3 protein: CASSLGQRETQYF
V gene: TRBV4-3; J gene: TRBJ2-3; clone size: .; D gene: .; CDR3 DNA: TGCGCCAGCAGCCAAGATGGGCCCACTAGCACAGATACGCAGTATTTT; CDR3 protein: CASSQDGPTSTDTQYF
V gene: TRBV27; J gene: TRBJ1-2; clone size: .; D gene: TRBD1; CDR3 DNA: TGTGCCAGCAGATTCACAGGGGGCGGCTACACCTTC; CDR3 protein: CASRFTGGGYTF
V gene: TRBV19; J gene: TRBJ2-1; clone size: .; D gene: TRBD2; CDR3 DNA: TGTGCCAGTAGTGCCCTCCTACTAGCGGGAGGGTACAATGAGCAGTTCTTC; CDR3 protein: CASSALLLAGGYNEQFF
V gene: TRBV4-3; J gene: TRBJ2-6; clone size: .; D gene: .; CDR3 DNA: TGCGCCAGCAGCCAGGCTCGCCTGACAGCCTATCCAAGCTCTGGGGCCAACGTCCTGACTTTC; CDR3 protein: CASSQARLTAYPSSGANVLTF
V gene: TRBV9; J gene: TRBJ2-2; clone size: .; D gene: TRBD2; CDR3 DNA: TGTGCCAGCAGCGCCTCCGGGACTACGAACACCGGGGAGCTGTTTTTT; CDR3 protein: CASSASGTTNTGELFF
V gene: TRBV6-5; J gene: TRBJ1-6; clone size: .; D gene: .; CDR3 DNA: TGTGCCAGCAGTTACTCCACCGGGGGGCGGTCACCCCTCCACTTT; CDR3 protein: CASSYSTGGRSPLHF
V gene: TRBV5-4; J gene: TRBJ1-1; clone size: .; D gene: .; CDR3 DNA: TGTGCCAGCAGCTTGGGGCCGGGGAGCAACACTGAAGCTTTCTTT; CDR3 protein: CASSLGPGSNTEAFF